The clone carrying this TCR beta chain was detected ten times or more. Its antigen remains unidentified. Germline V lookup: CDR1 MNHEY, CDR2 SVGEGT. The CDR3 is 13 residues long. V was shortened by 8 bases and J by 5 bases, with 12 bases between the two germline ends. This sample is part of a study of T cells after yellow fever vaccination. Whole-study results and caveats: Post-booster samples contained most primary-vaccination clones (approximately 95% CD4, about 85% CD8).

Using its own MiXCR run on the 5' RACE reads, TCRdb lists one record per CDR3 protein. The table records some 110,000 distinct CDR3 sequences, more than 6% of them present only once. The receptor was isolated from a man aged 18 to 35 who received the YFV17D yellow fever vaccine. The V and J genes are TRBV6-2 or TRBV6-3 and TRBJ2-2; D tentatively fits TRBD1 or TRBD2 (5 bases each). The source material was CD4+ T cells sorted from PBMCs, sampled 9 to 11 days after the first yellow fever vaccination. In DNA, the CDR3 is TGTGCCAGCGGGGGATTCGAAACCGGGGAGCTGTTTTTT. Its translation is CASGGFETGELFF.